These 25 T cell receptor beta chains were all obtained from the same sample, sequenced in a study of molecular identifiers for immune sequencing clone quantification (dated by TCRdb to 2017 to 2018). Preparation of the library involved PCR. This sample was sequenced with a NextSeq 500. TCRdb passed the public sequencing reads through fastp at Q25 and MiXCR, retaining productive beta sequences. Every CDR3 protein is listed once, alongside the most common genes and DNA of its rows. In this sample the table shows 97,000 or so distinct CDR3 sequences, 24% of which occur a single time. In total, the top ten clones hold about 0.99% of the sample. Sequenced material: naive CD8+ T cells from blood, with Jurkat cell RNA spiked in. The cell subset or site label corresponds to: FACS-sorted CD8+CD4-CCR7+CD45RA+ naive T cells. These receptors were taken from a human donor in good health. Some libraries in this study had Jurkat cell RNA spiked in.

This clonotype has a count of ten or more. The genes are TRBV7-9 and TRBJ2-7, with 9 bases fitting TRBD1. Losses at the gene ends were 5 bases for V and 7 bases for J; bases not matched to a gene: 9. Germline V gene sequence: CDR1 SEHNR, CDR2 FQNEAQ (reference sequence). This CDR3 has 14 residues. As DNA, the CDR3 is TGTGCCAGCAGCGCAGGGACAGGGCTAGGGGAGCAGTACTTC. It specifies CASSAGTGLGEQYF.

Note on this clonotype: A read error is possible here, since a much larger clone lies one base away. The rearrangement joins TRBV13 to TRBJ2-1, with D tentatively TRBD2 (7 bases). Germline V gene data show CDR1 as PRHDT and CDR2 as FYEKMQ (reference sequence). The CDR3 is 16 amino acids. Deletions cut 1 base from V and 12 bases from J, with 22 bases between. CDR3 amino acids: CASSLEGDWEGSWQFF. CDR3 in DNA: TGTGCCAGCAGCTTAGAGGGGGACTGGGAGGGTAGTTGGCAGTTCTTC.

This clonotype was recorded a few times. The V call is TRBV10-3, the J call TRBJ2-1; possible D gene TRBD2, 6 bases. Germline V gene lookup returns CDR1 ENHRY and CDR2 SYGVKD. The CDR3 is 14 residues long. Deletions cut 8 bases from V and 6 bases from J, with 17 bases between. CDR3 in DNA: TGTGCCATCCGGGACCTAGCGCGGGGCAATGAGCAGTTCTTC. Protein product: CAIRDLARGNEQFF.

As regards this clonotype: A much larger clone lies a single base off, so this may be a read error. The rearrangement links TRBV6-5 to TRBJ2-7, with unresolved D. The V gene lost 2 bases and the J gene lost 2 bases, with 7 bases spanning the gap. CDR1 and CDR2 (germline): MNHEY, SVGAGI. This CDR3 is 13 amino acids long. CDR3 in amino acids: CASSYAPPYEQYF. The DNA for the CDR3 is TGTGCCAGCAGTTACGCACCCCCCTACGAGCAGTACTTC.

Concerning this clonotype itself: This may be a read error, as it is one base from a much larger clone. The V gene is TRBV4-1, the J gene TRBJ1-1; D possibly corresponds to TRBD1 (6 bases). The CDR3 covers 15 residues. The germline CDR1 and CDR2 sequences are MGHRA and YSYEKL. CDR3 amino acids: CASATGGHPTPEDFF. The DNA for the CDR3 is TGCGCCAGCGCCACCGGGGGACACCCTACCCCTGAAGATTTCTTT.

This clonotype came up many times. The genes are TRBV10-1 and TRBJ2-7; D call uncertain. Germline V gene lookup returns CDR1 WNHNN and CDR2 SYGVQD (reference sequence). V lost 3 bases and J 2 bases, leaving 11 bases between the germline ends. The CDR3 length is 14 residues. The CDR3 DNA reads TGCGCCAGCAGTGACCAAACACGTCCCTACGAGCAGTACTTC. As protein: CASSDQTRPYEQYF.

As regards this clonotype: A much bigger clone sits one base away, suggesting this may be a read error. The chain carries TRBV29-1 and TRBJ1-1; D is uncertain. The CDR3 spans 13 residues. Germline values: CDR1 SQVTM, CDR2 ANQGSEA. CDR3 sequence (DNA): TGCGGCGTTGAAGATGGCGTTCATGGGGAAGCTTTCTTT. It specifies CGVEDGVHGEAFF.

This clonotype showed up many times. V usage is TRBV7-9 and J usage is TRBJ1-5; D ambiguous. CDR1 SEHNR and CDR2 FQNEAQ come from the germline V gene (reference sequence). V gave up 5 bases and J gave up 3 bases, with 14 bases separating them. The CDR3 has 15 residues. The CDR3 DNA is TGTGCCAGCAGCCCCGAGGGCAGCTCCAATCAGCCCCAGCATTTT. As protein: CASSPEGSSNQPQHF.

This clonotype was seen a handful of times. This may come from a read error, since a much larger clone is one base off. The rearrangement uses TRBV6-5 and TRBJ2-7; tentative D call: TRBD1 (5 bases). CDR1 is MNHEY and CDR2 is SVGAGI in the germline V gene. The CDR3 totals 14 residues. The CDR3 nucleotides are TGTGCCAACAGTTACTCGCAGGGCACCTACGAGCAGTACTTC. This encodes CANSYSQGTYEQYF.

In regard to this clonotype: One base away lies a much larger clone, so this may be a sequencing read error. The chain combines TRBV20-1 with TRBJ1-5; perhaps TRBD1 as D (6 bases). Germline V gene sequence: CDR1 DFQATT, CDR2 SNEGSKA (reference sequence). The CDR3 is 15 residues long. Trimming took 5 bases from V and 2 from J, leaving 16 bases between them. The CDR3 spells CSAVDSIYGNQPQHF. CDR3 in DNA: TGCAGTGCTGTGGACAGTATCTATGGCAATCAGCCCCAGCATTTT.

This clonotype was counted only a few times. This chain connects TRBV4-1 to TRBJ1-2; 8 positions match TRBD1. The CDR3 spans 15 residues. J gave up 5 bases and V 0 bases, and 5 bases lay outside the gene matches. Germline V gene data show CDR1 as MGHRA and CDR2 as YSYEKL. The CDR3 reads CASSQDRTGLYGYTF. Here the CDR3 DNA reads TGCGCCAGCAGCCAAGATCGGACAGGGTTATATGGCTACACCTTC.

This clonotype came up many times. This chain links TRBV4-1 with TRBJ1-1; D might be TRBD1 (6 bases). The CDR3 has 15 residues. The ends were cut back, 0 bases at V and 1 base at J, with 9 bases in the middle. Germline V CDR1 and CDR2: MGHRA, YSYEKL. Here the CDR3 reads CASSQDGGPNTEAFF. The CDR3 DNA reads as TGCGCCAGCAGCCAAGACGGGGGGCCGAACACTGAAGCTTTCTTT.

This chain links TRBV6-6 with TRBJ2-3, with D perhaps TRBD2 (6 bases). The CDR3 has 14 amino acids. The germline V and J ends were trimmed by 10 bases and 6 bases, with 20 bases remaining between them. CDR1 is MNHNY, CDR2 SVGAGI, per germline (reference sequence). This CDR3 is CATRWVAEGDTQYF. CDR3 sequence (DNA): TGTGCCACACGCTGGGTAGCGGAGGGGGATACGCAGTATTTT.

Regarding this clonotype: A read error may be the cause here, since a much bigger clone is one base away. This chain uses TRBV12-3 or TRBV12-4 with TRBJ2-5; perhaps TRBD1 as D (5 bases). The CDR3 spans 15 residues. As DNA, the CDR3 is TGTGCCAGCAGTCCGCCTACAGGCGGCCAAGAGTCCCAGTACTTC. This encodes CASSPPTGGQESQYF.

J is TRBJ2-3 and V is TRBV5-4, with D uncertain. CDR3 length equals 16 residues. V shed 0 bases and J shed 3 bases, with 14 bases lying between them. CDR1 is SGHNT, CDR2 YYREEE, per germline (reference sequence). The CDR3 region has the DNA TGTGCCAGCAGCTTGGCCGAGTTATATGGTACAGATACGCAGTATTTT. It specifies CASSLAELYGTDTQYF.

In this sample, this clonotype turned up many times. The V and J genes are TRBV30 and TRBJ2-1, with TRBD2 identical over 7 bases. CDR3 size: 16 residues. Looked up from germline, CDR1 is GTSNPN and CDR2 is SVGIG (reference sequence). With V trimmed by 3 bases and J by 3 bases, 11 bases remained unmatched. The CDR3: CAWSPIPSGIYNEQFF. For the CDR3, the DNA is TGTGCCTGGAGCCCTATCCCTAGCGGAATCTACAATGAGCAGTTCTTC.

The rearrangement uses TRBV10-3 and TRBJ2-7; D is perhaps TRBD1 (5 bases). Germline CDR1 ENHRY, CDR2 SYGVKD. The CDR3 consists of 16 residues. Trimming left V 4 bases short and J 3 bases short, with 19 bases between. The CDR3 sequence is CAISGDSSDTYYEQYF. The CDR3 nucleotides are TGTGCCATCAGTGGGGATAGTTCGGACACCTACTACGAGCAGTACTTC.

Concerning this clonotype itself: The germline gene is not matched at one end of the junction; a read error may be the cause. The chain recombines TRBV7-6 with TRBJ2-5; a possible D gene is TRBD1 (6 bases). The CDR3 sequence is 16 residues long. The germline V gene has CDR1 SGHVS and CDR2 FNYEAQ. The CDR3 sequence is CASSLDFRGLVETQHF. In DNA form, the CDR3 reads TGTGCCAGCAGCTTAGATTTCAGGGGATTGGTAGAGACCCAGCACTTC.

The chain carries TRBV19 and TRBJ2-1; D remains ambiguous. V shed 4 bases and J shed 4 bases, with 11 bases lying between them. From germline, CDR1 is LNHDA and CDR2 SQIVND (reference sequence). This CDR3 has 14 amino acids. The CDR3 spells CASSTAVGYNEQFF. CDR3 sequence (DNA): TGTGCCAGTAGTACCGCGGTGGGATACAATGAGCAGTTCTTC.

For the CDR3, the DNA is TGTGCCAGCAGTTCCTGGAGGGAGGAACTTAGCACAGATACGCAGTATTTT. It yields the protein CASSSWREELSTDTQYF. The chain carries TRBV28 and TRBJ2-3; TRBD2 is a possible D gene (6 bases). V was shortened by 4 bases and J by 0 bases, with 17 bases between the two germline ends. CDR1 MDHEN and CDR2 SYDVKM come from the germline V gene. The CDR3 loop spans 17 amino acids.

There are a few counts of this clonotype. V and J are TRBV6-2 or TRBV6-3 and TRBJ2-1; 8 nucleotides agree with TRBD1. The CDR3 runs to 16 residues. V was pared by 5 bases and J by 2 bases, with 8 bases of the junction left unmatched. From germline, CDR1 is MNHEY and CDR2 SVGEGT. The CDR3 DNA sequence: TGTGCCAGCAGTAATTCTGGACAGGGTCCCTACAATGAGCAGTTCTTC. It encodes CASSNSGQGPYNEQFF.

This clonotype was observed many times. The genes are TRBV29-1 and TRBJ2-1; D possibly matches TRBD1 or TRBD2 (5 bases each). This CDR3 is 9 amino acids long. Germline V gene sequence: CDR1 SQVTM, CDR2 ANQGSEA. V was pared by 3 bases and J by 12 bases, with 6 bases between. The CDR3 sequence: CSVDGGQFF. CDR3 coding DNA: TGCAGCGTTGATGGGGGGCAGTTCTTC.

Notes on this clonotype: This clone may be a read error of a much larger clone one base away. The CDR3 spells CAEGGAGDNEQFF. The CDR3 DNA reads TGTGCCGAAGGTGGGGCAGGGGACAATGAGCAGTTCTTC. This chain joins TRBV12-3 or TRBV12-4 and TRBJ2-1, with D maybe TRBD1 (6 bases). Trimming cost V 11 bases and J 5 bases, with 16 bases left between them. The length of the CDR3 is 13 residues.

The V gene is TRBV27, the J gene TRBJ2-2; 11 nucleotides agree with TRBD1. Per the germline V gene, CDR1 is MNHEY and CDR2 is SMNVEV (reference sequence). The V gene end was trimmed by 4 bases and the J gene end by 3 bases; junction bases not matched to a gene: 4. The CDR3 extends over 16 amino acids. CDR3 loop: CASSSGTGGYTGELFF. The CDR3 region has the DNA TGTGCCAGCAGTTCAGGGACAGGGGGGTACACCGGGGAGCTGTTTTTT.

The chain's CDR3 is CASSLSVTLTSGSLTDTQYF. The CDR3 DNA reads as TGTGCCAGCAGCTTAAGCGTGACCCTGACTAGCGGGAGTTTGACAGATACGCAGTATTTT. J is TRBJ2-3 and V is TRBV11-2; 12 positions match TRBD2. Trimming took 2 bases from V and 3 from J; bases not matched to a gene: 15. The CDR3 has 20 amino acids. CDR1 SGHAT and CDR2 FQNNGV come from the germline V gene.